Listed here are 29 T cell receptor beta chains from one sample, sequenced in a study of blood T cell repertoires in COVID-19. Using immunoSEQ multiplex PCR, the repertoire was profiled, and TCRdb retains in-frame clones only, with some absent. The profile shows under 200,000 clones, about 83% of them singletons. Source material: PBMCs or T cells enriched from blood (not recorded which). These receptors all stem from a woman between 45 and 60 years old in a cohort exposed to, infected with or recovered from COVID-19 (not recorded which).

This chain uses TRBV9 with TRBJ1-3; D is possibly TRBD1 (6 bases). CDR1 is SGDLS and CDR2 is YYNGEE in the germline V gene. Trimming took off 2 bases at V and 0 bases at J, with 12 bases between the two ends. The CDR3 sequence is 16 residues long. CDR3 sequence reads: CASSVVGQISGNTIYF. As DNA, the CDR3 is TGTGCCAGCAGCGTCGTTGGACAGATCTCTGGAAACACCATATATTTT.

This clone was picked up one time. V and J are TRBV30 and TRBJ2-3; the match to TRBD2 covers 7 bases. CDR1 and CDR2 from the germline V gene are GTSNPN and SVGIG (reference sequence). CDR3 length: 14 amino acids. The CDR3: CARREGFSTDTQYF. CDR3 DNA sequence: TGTGCTCGCAGGGAGGGTTTCAGCACAGATACGCAGTATTTT. Filled out from reference TRBV30 and TRBJ2-3, the complete variable domain reads SQTIHQWPATLVQPVGSPLSLECTVEGTSNPNLYWYRQAAGRGLQLLFYSVGIGQISSEVPQNLSASRPQDRQFILSSKKLLLSDSGFYLCARREGFSTDTQYFGPGTRLTVL.

The chain has TRBV5-4 and TRBJ2-7; tentative D call: TRBD1 (7 bases). This CDR3 comprises 17 residues. V was pared by 0 bases and J by 1 base, with 17 bases between. CDR1 and CDR2 (germline): SGHNT, YYREEE (reference sequence). The CDR3 loop is CASSLGQGGRGSYEQYF. DNA for the CDR3: TGTGCCAGCAGCTTGGGCCAGGGGGGTAGGGGTTCCTACGAGCAGTACTTC.

The chain links TRBV5-8 to TRBJ2-3; 12 bases map to TRBD1. The V gene end was trimmed by 3 bases and the J gene end by 5 bases; junction bases not matched to a gene: 7. CDR1 and CDR2 (germline): SGHTS, YDEGEE. This CDR3 region has 16 residues. The CDR3 bases are TGTGCCAGCAGCTCCAGCCGGGACAGGGGGCTAGATACGCAGTATTTT. Its protein product is CASSSSRDRGLDTQYF.

The chain has TRBV6-4 and TRBJ2-7; TRBD1 aligns across 7 bases. Germline V lookup: CDR1 MRHNA, CDR2 SNTAGT. The CDR3 extends over 16 amino acids. Unmatched junction bases numbered 13, after V lost 5 bases and J lost 3 bases. CDR3: CASSQPRTGRLYEQYF. DNA of the CDR3: TGTGCCAGCAGTCAACCACGGACAGGTAGACTCTACGAGCAGTACTTC.

The chain employs TRBV19 and TRBJ1-1, with 9 bases fitting TRBD1. The germline gives CDR1 LNHDA, CDR2 SQIVND (reference sequence). The CDR3 sequence is 15 residues long. V gave up 4 bases and J gave up 2 bases; unmatched junction bases: 5. CDR3 residues: CASSTTGGLNTEAFF. CDR3 nucleotide sequence: TGTGCCAGTAGTACGACAGGGGGGTTAAACACTGAAGCTTTCTTT.

This clone was seen more than once but under ten times. This chain connects TRBV27 to TRBJ2-7; 7 nucleotides align to TRBD1. CDR1 MNHEY and CDR2 SMNVEV come from the germline V gene (reference sequence). Losses at the gene ends were 0 bases for V and 6 bases for J; bases not matched to a gene: 14. The CDR3 contains 17 residues. The CDR3 is CASSLSVIGTAFVEQYF. The CDR3 nucleotides are TGTGCCAGCAGTTTATCAGTCATTGGGACAGCCTTCGTCGAGCAGTACTTC.

The chain couples TRBV5-1 to TRBJ1-1, with D maybe TRBD1 (5 bases). CDR3 length equals 14 residues. CDR1 is SGHRS, CDR2 YFSETQ, per germline. Trimming pared 2 bases from V and 1 base from J, leaving 9 bases between. The CDR3 coding sequence is TGCGCCAGCAGCTTAGCTACAGGGAACACTGAAGCTTTCTTT. Amino acid sequence: CASSLATGNTEAFF.

The chain joins TRBV2 to TRBJ2-1, with TRBD2 identical over 11 bases. Trimming took 6 bases from V and 5 from J; bases not matched to a gene: 9. Germline loops: CDR1 SNHLY, CDR2 FYNNEI. This CDR3 comprises 16 residues. DNA of the CDR3: TGTGCCAGCAGGAGTTCCGGGACTAGCGGCCACAATGAGCAGTTCTTC. It yields the protein CASRSSGTSGHNEQFF. The full variable domain, with the rest looked up from reference TRBV2 and TRBJ2-1, is EPEVTQTPSHQVTQMGQEVILRCVPISNHLYFYWYRQILGQKVEFLVSFYNNEISEKSEIFDDQFSVERPDGSNFTLKIRSTKLEDSAMYFCASRSSGTSGHNEQFFGPGTRLTVL.

The chain has TRBV3-1 (or the pseudogene TRBV3-2) and TRBJ2-1, with D hard to call. The CDR3 is made up of 15 amino acids. Trimming removed 1 base at V and 4 bases at J, with 11 bases between. Germline assignment: CDR1 LGHDT and CDR2 YNNKEL (reference sequence). As DNA, the CDR3 is TGTGCCAGCAGCCAAGGTGCAGGTCATTACAATGAGCAGTTCTTC. Protein sequence: CASSQGAGHYNEQFF.

This CDR3 is CASRLQGREKLFF. The DNA of the CDR3 is TGTGCCAGCAGGTTACAGGGACGTGAAAAACTGTTTTTT. The chain carries TRBV6-5 and TRBJ1-4, with D possibly being TRBD1 (6 bases). Germline V CDR1 and CDR2: MNHEY, SVGAGI. The V gene lost 6 bases and the J gene lost 7 bases, with 12 bases spanning the gap. The CDR3 consists of 13 residues.

The chain has TRBV6-4 and TRBJ2-1; the D gene is possibly TRBD2 (6 bases). Deletions cut 0 bases from V and 7 bases from J, with 16 bases between. The germline V gene encodes CDR1 MRHNA and CDR2 SNTAGT. This CDR3 contains 16 residues. CDR3 nucleotide sequence: TGTGCCAGCAGTGACTCATATACGGGAGTGGTGAATGAGCAGTTCTTC. Translated: CASSDSYTGVVNEQFF.

J is TRBJ2-1 and V is TRBV14; D might be TRBD1 (6 bases). The V end was cut by 0 bases, the J end by 10 bases, with 19 bases between. The CDR3 extends over 16 amino acids. CDR1 is SGHDN, CDR2 FVKESK, per germline. DNA of the CDR3: TGTGCCAGCAGCCAAGATTGGGGACAACCAAGATACGAGCAGTTCTTC. Amino acid sequence: CASSQDWGQPRYEQFF.

The rearrangement links TRBV18 to TRBJ2-1; 14 bases fit TRBD2. This CDR3 region has 15 residues. V was clipped by 3 bases and J by 10 bases; unmatched bases: 5. Germline assignment: CDR1 KGHSH and CDR2 LQKENI. In DNA, the CDR3 is TGTGCCAGCTCACCGGGACTAGCGGGAGTTGGAGAGCAGTTCTTC. Translating it yields CASSPGLAGVGEQFF. Together with reference TRBV18 and TRBJ2-1, the CDR3 gives the full variable domain: NAGVMQNPRHLVRRRGQEARLRCSPMKGHSHVYWYRQLPEEGLKFMVYLQKENIIDESGMPKERFSAEFPKEGPSILRIQQVVRGDSAAYFCASSPGLAGVGEQFFGPGTRLTVL.

CDR3 sequence reads: CASSVSAGDLSYNEQFF. DNA of the CDR3: TGTGCCAGCAGCGTATCAGCGGGAGACCTCTCCTACAATGAGCAGTTCTTC. The chain joins TRBV9 to TRBJ2-1; 8 bases map to TRBD2. V lost 1 base to trimming and J lost 0 bases; unmatched junction nucleotides: 6. Germline CDR1 SGDLS, CDR2 YYNGEE. This CDR3 has 17 residues.

The rearrangement links TRBV6-4 to TRBJ2-3, with 8 bases matching TRBD2. This CDR3 contains 14 residues. Germline V lookup: CDR1 MRHNA, CDR2 SNTAGT. J lost 2 bases, V lost 4 bases, and 2 bases had no gene match. The CDR3 spells CASSAGGDTDTQYF. The CDR3 nucleotides read TGTGCCAGCAGTGCGGGAGGGGACACAGATACGCAGTATTTT.

This chain uses TRBV5-1 with TRBJ1-1; D ambiguous. With 5 bases removed from V and 2 bases from J, the gap between germline ends came to 7 bases. There are 12 residues in the CDR3. Germline CDR1 is SGHRS and CDR2 is YFSETQ. The CDR3 DNA follows: TGCGCCAGCAGACAGACCAACACTGAAGCTTTCTTT. Translating it yields CASRQTNTEAFF.

This chain joins TRBV18 and TRBJ1-4, with D perhaps TRBD1 (6 bases). Deletions cut 2 bases from V and 4 bases from J, with 14 bases between. Germline CDR1 KGHSH, CDR2 LQKENI. The CDR3 consists of 16 residues. The DNA for the CDR3 is TGTGCCAGCTCACCAGAGGAGACAGGCCTTAATGAAAAACTGTTTTTT. Its translation is CASSPEETGLNEKLFF.

The chain recombines TRBV7-9 with TRBJ1-4; D remains unclear. CDR1 and CDR2 (germline): SEHNR, FQNEAQ (reference sequence). Trimming shortened V by 3 bases and J by 5 bases, and 10 bases separated the two germline ends. The CDR3 is 14 residues long. CDR3 region: CASSLEGHNEKLFF. For the CDR3, the DNA is TGTGCCAGCAGCTTGGAGGGCCACAATGAAAAACTGTTTTTT.

The rearrangement uses TRBV7-3 and TRBJ2-1; TRBD2 matches at 9 bases. There are 14 residues in the CDR3. Germline V lookup: CDR1 SGHTA, CDR2 FQGTGA. The V segment lost 4 bases and the J segment 7 bases; nucleotides outside the gene matches: 5. The CDR3 coding sequence is TGTGCCAGCAGCTCCCTAGCGGGGAGAAATGAGCAGTTCTTC. Residues: CASSSLAGRNEQFF. Full variable domain (outside the CDR3, taken from reference TRBV7-3 and TRBJ2-1): GAGVSQTPSNKVTEKGKYVELRCDPISGHTALYWYRQSLGQGPEFLIYFQGTGAADDSGLPNDRFFAVRPEGSVSTLKIQRTERGDSAVYLCASSSLAGRNEQFFGPGTRLTVL.

The chain has TRBV6-5 and TRBJ2-1; the match to TRBD2 covers 8 bases. J lost 7 bases, V lost 6 bases, and 11 bases had no gene match. Germline loops: CDR1 MNHEY, CDR2 SVGAGI. The CDR3 covers 15 residues. This CDR3 reads CASRHPLAVTNEQFF. CDR3 nucleotide sequence: TGTGCCAGCAGGCACCCACTAGCGGTTACGAATGAGCAGTTCTTC.

This chain joins TRBV7-6 and TRBJ2-7; 11 positions match TRBD1. Germline CDR1 SGHVS, CDR2 FNYEAQ. The CDR3 is 12 residues long. Trimming cost V 8 bases and J 5 bases; bases outside gene matches: 2. The CDR3, as DNA: TGTGCCAGCTGGACAGGGGGCGACGAGCAGTACTTC. Amino acid sequence: CASWTGGDEQYF.

The rearrangement joins TRBV29-1 to TRBJ2-7, with 8 bases matching TRBD1. Germline CDR1 reads SQVTM; CDR2 reads ANQGSEA. The CDR3 has 13 amino acids. The V gene end was trimmed by 5 bases and the J gene end by 3 bases; junction bases not matched to a gene: 6. The CDR3 region is CSVTRQGIYEQYF. DNA for the CDR3: TGCAGCGTTACGAGACAGGGGATCTACGAGCAGTACTTC.

V and J are TRBV4-3 and TRBJ2-3, with D perhaps matching TRBD2 (6 bases). This CDR3 comprises 16 residues. Trimming stripped 0 bases from V and 2 bases from J, with 12 bases between. The V gene's germline CDR1 is LGHNA and CDR2 YSLEER. CDR3 nucleotides: TGCGCCAGCAGCCAAGATCGGGAGACCTACACAGATACGCAGTATTTT. This gives the protein CASSQDRETYTDTQYF.

J is TRBJ1-5 and V is TRBV28; D perhaps matches TRBD1 (6 bases). The V and J ends lost 2 bases and 3 bases respectively, with 11 bases between them. Looked up from germline, CDR1 is MDHEN and CDR2 is SYDVKM. The CDR3 consists of 15 residues. CDR3 in DNA: TGTGCCAGCAGTTTAAGGGGGGGCTACAATCAGCCCCAGCATTTT. This translates into CASSLRGGYNQPQHF. Together with reference TRBV28 and TRBJ1-5, the CDR3 gives the full variable domain: DVKVTQSSRYLVKRTGEKVFLECVQDMDHENMFWYRQDPGLGLRLIYFSYDVKMKEKGDIPEGYSVSREKKERFSLILESASTNQTSMYLCASSLRGGYNQPQHFGDGTRLSIL.

This clone was recorded once. This chain uses TRBV12-3 or TRBV12-4 with TRBJ1-4; D not resolved. The V end was cut by 5 bases, the J end by 7 bases, with 11 bases between. The CDR3 sequence is 13 residues long. CDR3 region: CASSPPLSEKLFF. In DNA form, the CDR3 reads TGTGCCAGCAGTCCCCCTCTCTCTGAAAAACTGTTTTTT.

This clone appeared a few times. The rearrangement joins TRBV7-6 to TRBJ2-1; D might be TRBD2 (6 bases). The CDR3 runs to 16 residues. Trimming cost V 1 base and J 2 bases, with 12 bases left between them. Looked up from germline, CDR1 is SGHVS and CDR2 is FNYEAQ. CDR3 sequence reads: CASSLVGGATYNEQFF. The CDR3 coding sequence is TGTGCCAGCAGCTTAGTTGGCGGGGCCACCTACAATGAGCAGTTCTTC. Looking up the rest from reference TRBV7-6 and TRBJ2-1 gives the full variable domain: GAGVSQSPRYKVTKRGQDVALRCDPISGHVSLYWYRQALGQGPEFLTYFNYEAQQDKSGLPNDRFSAERPEGSISTLTIQRTEQRDSAMYRCASSLVGGATYNEQFFGPGTRLTVL.

This clone has just one count. The J gene is TRBJ1-4, the V gene TRBV4-1, with 7 bases identical to TRBD1. V shed 4 bases, J shed 0 bases, and the junction held 5 bases outside the gene matches. Germline CDR1 and CDR2: MGHRA and YSYEKL. The CDR3 is made up of 16 amino acids. The CDR3 DNA follows: TGCGCCAGCAGCCTAAAGGGGACAGCAACTAATGAAAAACTGTTTTTT. This translates into CASSLKGTATNEKLFF.

The V gene is TRBV9, the J gene TRBJ1-4; perhaps TRBD1 as D (5 bases). From germline, CDR1 is SGDLS and CDR2 YYNGEE. CDR3 length: 16 residues. V dropped 0 bases and J dropped 5 bases, with 14 bases sitting between them. CDR3 coding DNA: TGTGCCAGCAGCGTAGCTACGGGGGTGGGAAATGAAAAACTGTTTTTT. Protein product: CASSVATGVGNEKLFF.